Listed here are 19 T cell receptor beta chains from one sample, sequenced in a study of shared clonotypes between healthy human individuals. Libraries were prepared by immunoSEQ multiplex PCR; TCRdb keeps only in-frame clonotypes and omits some of them. The table lists about 2 million clones, about 95% of them singletons. Sequenced input: naive CD4+ T cells sorted from blood. As to subset: CD45RA+ positively selected. Receptor source: a man in his late teens or twenties in good health.

The genes are TRBV28 and TRBJ2-7; D is perhaps TRBD1 (6 bases). The germline V gene encodes CDR1 MDHEN and CDR2 SYDVKM. This CDR3 is built from 15 residues. Trimming shortened V by 4 bases and J by 0 bases, and 13 bases separated the two germline ends. The DNA of the CDR3 is TGTGCCAGCAGTTCGGGACACCTGAGCTCCTACGAGCAGTACTTC. The encoded protein is CASSSGHLSSYEQYF.

The chain couples TRBV9 to TRBJ2-5, with 12 bases lining up with TRBD2. Trimming cost V 4 bases and J 5 bases; bases outside gene matches: 12. The germline CDR1 and CDR2 sequences are SGDLS and YYNGEE. The CDR3 consists of 17 residues. For the CDR3, the DNA is TGTGCCAGCAGCCCACCCGCTAGCGGGGGGGTCTTGGAGACCCAGTACTTC. It encodes CASSPPASGGVLETQYF.

V is TRBV9 and J is TRBJ2-1; TRBD2 matches 7 bases. The CDR3 spans 15 residues. Trimming removed 1 base from V and 3 bases from J; junction bases left unmatched: 4. The V gene's germline CDR1 is SGDLS and CDR2 YYNGEE. The CDR3 nucleotides read TGTGCCAGCAGCGTATACGGGGGGAGCTACAATGAGCAGTTCTTC. It translates to CASSVYGGSYNEQFF.

This clone appeared many times. The rearrangement links TRBV30 to TRBJ2-1, with 11 bases matching TRBD1. The CDR3 contains 13 residues. Losses at the gene ends were 5 bases for V and 8 bases for J; bases not matched to a gene: 5. Germline V gene sequence: CDR1 GTSNPN, CDR2 SVGIG (reference sequence). CDR3 bases: TGTGCCTGGGGACAGGGGGCGTTAGATGAGCAGTTCTTC. Translated: CAWGQGALDEQFF.

This chain joins TRBV28 and TRBJ1-4; D ambiguous. This CDR3 has 14 amino acids. CDR1 is MDHEN, CDR2 SYDVKM, per germline. V lost 6 bases, J lost 0 bases, and 8 bases lay in between. The CDR3 loop is CASRAGSTNEKLFF. For the CDR3, the DNA is TGTGCCAGCAGAGCCGGGTCAACTAATGAAAAACTGTTTTTT.

This chain connects TRBV28 to TRBJ1-2; D not resolved. The CDR3 length is 13 residues. Trimming stripped 2 bases from V and 7 bases from J, with 11 bases between. In germline, CDR1 is MDHEN, CDR2 SYDVKM. CDR3 amino acids: CASSLPGIGGYTF. In DNA, the CDR3 is TGTGCCAGCAGTTTACCGGGGATTGGTGGCTACACCTTC.

This sequence joins TRBV6-5 and TRBJ1-5; tentatively, D is TRBD1 (5 bases). Trimming pared 4 bases from V and 6 bases from J, leaving 16 bases between. Germline V CDR1 and CDR2: MNHEY, SVGAGI. The CDR3 loop spans 15 amino acids. The CDR3 sequence: CASSSLGVGGQPQHF. CDR3 nucleotides: TGTGCCAGCAGTTCTCTGGGGGTAGGAGGTCAGCCCCAGCATTTT.

The rearrangement uses TRBV9 and TRBJ2-2; D could derive from TRBD1 or TRBD2 (5 bases each). The length of the CDR3 is 15 residues. The ends were cut back, 3 bases at V and 0 bases at J, with 9 bases in the middle. CDR1 and CDR2 (germline): SGDLS, YYNGEE. The CDR3 DNA is TGTGCCAGCAGCGCCGGGGCTCCGAACACCGGGGAGCTGTTTTTT. It encodes CASSAGAPNTGELFF.

The gene calls are TRBV11-2 and TRBJ2-7; no clear D. Trimming cost V 5 bases and J 2 bases, with 13 bases left between them. Germline V gene sequence: CDR1 SGHAT, CDR2 FQNNGV. This CDR3 comprises 14 residues. CDR3 nucleotide sequence: TGTGCCAGCAGCGCGCAGTACCCCGCCTACGAGCAGTACTTC. Protein product: CASSAQYPAYEQYF.

This sequence joins TRBV28 and TRBJ2-7; 9 bases align to TRBD1. V lost 5 bases to trimming and J lost 4 bases; unmatched junction nucleotides: 9. CDR3 length equals 15 residues. Germline V gene lookup returns CDR1 MDHEN and CDR2 SYDVKM. The CDR3 is CASSPGTGRRYEQYF. The CDR3 nucleotides are TGTGCCAGCAGTCCCGGGACAGGGAGAAGGTACGAGCAGTACTTC.

About this clone itself: The same CDR3 arises from other DNA sequences in this sample as well. The rearrangement joins TRBV30 to TRBJ1-2; D possibly corresponds to TRBD1 (5 bases). Trimming pared 2 bases from V and 2 bases from J, leaving 6 bases between. This CDR3 is built from 12 residues. Germline CDR1 and CDR2: GTSNPN and SVGIG (reference sequence). The CDR3 spells CAWSRQNYGYTF. Written as DNA, the CDR3 is TGTGCCTGGAGTAGACAGAACTATGGCTACACCTTC.

The chain links TRBV20-1 to TRBJ1-2; D is undetermined. Germline V gene lookup returns CDR1 DFQATT and CDR2 SNEGSKA (reference sequence). V shed 0 bases and J shed 8 bases, with 7 bases lying between them. The CDR3 has 11 residues. CDR3 loop: CSAREQIGYTF. The CDR3 DNA follows: TGCAGTGCTAGAGAACAGATCGGCTACACCTTC.

The rearrangement uses TRBV27 and TRBJ2-1; 10 bases agree with TRBD2. Germline trimming cut 7 bases from V and 2 bases from J; bases unmatched to any gene: 5. Germline V gene data show CDR1 as MNHEY and CDR2 as SMNVEV (reference sequence). This CDR3 comprises 15 residues. This chain's CDR3 is CASTSGSFPYNEQFF. Here the CDR3 DNA reads TGTGCCAGCACTAGCGGGAGTTTCCCCTACAATGAGCAGTTCTTC.

V and J are TRBV10-3 and TRBJ2-7, with 9 bases matching TRBD2. CDR1 is ENHRY and CDR2 is SYGVKD in the germline V gene. Unmatched junction bases numbered 6, after V lost 2 bases and J lost 4 bases. The CDR3 runs 15 residues. CDR3 amino acids: CAISETGLAGYEQYF. The DNA for the CDR3 is TGTGCCATCAGTGAGACTGGTCTAGCGGGATACGAGCAGTACTTC.

The chain carries TRBV15 and TRBJ2-3; TRBD1 matches at 7 bases. Germline-derived CDR1 and CDR2 are LNHNV and YYDKDF (reference sequence). This CDR3 is built from 17 residues. The ends lost 1 base at V and 4 bases at J; junction bases unmatched: 11. CDR3 DNA sequence: TGTGCCACCAGCAGAGTAATGAGGGGGCAGGGCGCAGATACGCAGTATTTT. Translation gives CATSRVMRGQGADTQYF.

As for this clone: At one end the junction does not follow the germline gene, possibly because of a read error. The chain carries TRBV7-7 and TRBJ2-5; TRBD1 matches 11 bases. Germline V CDR1 and CDR2: SSHAT, FNYEAQ (reference sequence). The CDR3 sequence is 15 residues long. CDR3 sequence (DNA): TGTGCTAGCAGCCAGGACAGGGGGCCACAAGAGACCCAGTACTTC. Protein sequence: CASSQDRGPQETQYF. The full variable domain, in which reference TRBV7-7 and TRBJ2-5 provide the parts outside the CDR3, is GAGVSQSPRYKVTKRGQDVTLRCDPISSHATLYWYQQALGQGPEFLTYFNYEAQPDKSGLPSDRFSAERPEGSISTLTIQRTEQRDSAMYRCASSQDRGPQETQYFGPGTRLLVL.

This chain joins TRBV6-5 and TRBJ2-2; possible D gene TRBD2, 6 bases. The CDR3 is 15 amino acids. CDR1 and CDR2 (germline): MNHEY, SVGAGI. V lost 0 bases and J lost 7, with 12 bases in between. CDR3: CASSYSSGSNGELFF. The CDR3 DNA reads as TGTGCCAGCAGTTACTCGAGCGGGTCAAACGGGGAGCTGTTTTTT.

The rearrangement uses TRBV7-2 and TRBJ2-7; no definite D call. Germline loops: CDR1 SGHTA, CDR2 FQGNSA. This CDR3 spans 15 amino acids. Between the trimmed V and J ends, which lost 5 bases and 1 base, there was a span of 15 bases. CDR3 nucleotide sequence: TGTGCCAGCAGCCCCTCCCCGGTAAAATCCTACGAGCAGTACTTC. It encodes CASSPSPVKSYEQYF.

V and J are TRBV5-1 and TRBJ2-7; 7 nucleotides match TRBD2. V lost 7 bases and J lost 6; bases outside the gene matches: 10. This CDR3 has 13 amino acids. CDR1 and CDR2 (germline): SGHRS, YFSETQ. CDR3 region: CASRAEGGVEQYF. CDR3 coding DNA: TGCGCCAGCCGGGCGGAGGGAGGGGTCGAGCAGTACTTC.